The 10 T cell receptor beta chains reported below all come from one sample, sequenced in a study of T cells in narcolepsy. This table comes from immunoSEQ multiplex PCR, and its TCRdb copy is limited to in-frame clones, with some not included. Among more than 10,000 clones listed, approximately 94% were seen once. Sequencing input: CD45RA- memory CD4+ T cells from PBMCs. These receptors were taken from a human donor with narcolepsy.

The V gene is TRBV5-1, the J gene TRBJ2-3, with a tentative D call TRBD1 (7 bases). The germline gives CDR1 SGHRS, CDR2 YFSETQ. Trimming stripped 4 bases from V and 4 bases from J, with 13 bases between. The CDR3 extends over 14 amino acids. The CDR3 bases are TGCGCCAGCAGCGTCAGGGGGGTCGCAGATACGCAGTATTTT. Residues: CASSVRGVADTQYF.

CDR3 sequence: CASSLAGGNQPQHF. CDR3 DNA sequence: TGTGCCAGCAGCTTAGCGGGCGGAAATCAGCCCCAGCATTTT. V gene TRBV11-2 combines with J gene TRBJ1-5; D remains ambiguous. Trimming left V 1 base short and J 4 bases short, with 8 bases between. The CDR3 consists of 14 residues. Germline-derived CDR1 and CDR2 are SGHAT and FQNNGV.

This sequence joins TRBV7-4 and TRBJ2-7; no clear D gene. The CDR3 is 15 amino acids. Germline V gene lookup returns CDR1 SGHVT and CDR2 SQSDAQ. V lost 5 bases to trimming and J lost 0 bases, with 14 bases between them. The CDR3 DNA reads as TGTGCCAGCAGCGCCCAGACACCGAACTCCTACGAGCAGTACTTC. Translation: CASSAQTPNSYEQYF.

This clone occurred once. The chain recombines TRBV5-5 with TRBJ1-4; no definite D call. The CDR3 extends over 15 amino acids. The ends were cut back, 6 bases at V and 2 bases at J, with 14 bases in the middle. CDR1 is SGHKS, CDR2 YYEKEE, per germline (reference sequence). In nucleotides, the CDR3 is TGTGCCAGCACCTTAGCCCCAGCTACTAATGAAAAACTGTTTTTT. Translation: CASTLAPATNEKLFF.

This chain connects TRBV25-1 to TRBJ1-1; D not resolved. The CDR3 consists of 14 residues. Trimming pared 6 bases from V and 1 base from J, leaving 12 bases between. Germline assignment: CDR1 MGHDK and CDR2 SYGVNS. The CDR3, as DNA: TGTGCCAGCAGCAAGAGTACAGCGAACACTGAAGCTTTCTTT. Its protein product is CASSKSTANTEAFF.

The V call is TRBV6-5, the J call TRBJ1-1, with unresolved D. Germline lookup yields CDR1 MNHEY and CDR2 SVGAGI. Trimming shortened V by 0 bases and J by 1 base, and 6 bases separated the two germline ends. The CDR3 has 14 amino acids. CDR3 residues: CASSYSGGNTEAFF. Written as DNA, the CDR3 is TGTGCCAGCAGTTACTCGGGTGGGAACACTGAAGCTTTCTTT.

The rearrangement joins TRBV7-2 to TRBJ2-7; no reliable D call. The germline gives CDR1 SGHTA, CDR2 FQGNSA. The CDR3 runs 14 residues. With 5 bases removed from V and 3 bases from J, the gap between germline ends came to 14 bases. This chain's CDR3 is CASSPGQNGYEQYF. The CDR3 DNA follows: TGTGCCAGCAGCCCGGGCCAGAACGGCTACGAGCAGTACTTC.

The chain has TRBV6-1 and TRBJ1-2; 10 positions match TRBD1. V gave up 4 bases and J gave up 4 bases; unmatched junction bases: 0. Germline CDR1 is MNHNS and CDR2 is SASEGT. The CDR3 sequence is 13 residues long. The CDR3 loop reads CASSGDRGYGYTF. The CDR3 nucleotides read TGTGCCAGCAGTGGGGACAGGGGCTATGGCTACACCTTC.

The chain combines TRBV19 with TRBJ2-3, with TRBD2 matching over 9 bases. In germline, CDR1 is LNHDA, CDR2 SQIVND (reference sequence). This CDR3 is 15 amino acids long. Losses at the gene ends were 6 bases for V and 2 bases for J; bases not matched to a gene: 6. This CDR3 is CASRRLAGITDTQYF. CDR3 DNA: TGTGCCAGTAGGCGGCTAGCGGGGATCACAGATACGCAGTATTTT.

The chain has TRBV27 and TRBJ2-3; D remains unclear. V lost 6 bases and J lost 1, with 14 bases in between. CDR3 length: 15 residues. Looked up from germline, CDR1 is MNHEY and CDR2 is SMNVEV (reference sequence). The CDR3 sequence: CASRLGSRGTDTQYF. The CDR3 DNA is TGTGCCAGCAGGCTGGGATCCCGGGGCACAGATACGCAGTATTTT.